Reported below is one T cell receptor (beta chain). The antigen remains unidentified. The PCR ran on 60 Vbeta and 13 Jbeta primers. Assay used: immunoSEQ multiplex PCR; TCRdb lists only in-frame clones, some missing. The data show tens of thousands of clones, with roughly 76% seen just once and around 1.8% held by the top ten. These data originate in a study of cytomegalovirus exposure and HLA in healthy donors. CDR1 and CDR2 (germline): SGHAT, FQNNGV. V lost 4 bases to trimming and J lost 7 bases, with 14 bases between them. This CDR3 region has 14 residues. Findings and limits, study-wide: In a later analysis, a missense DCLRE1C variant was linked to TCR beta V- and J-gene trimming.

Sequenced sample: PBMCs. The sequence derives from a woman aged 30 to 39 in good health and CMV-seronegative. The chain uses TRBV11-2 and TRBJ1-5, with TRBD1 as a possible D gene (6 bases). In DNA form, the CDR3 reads TGTGCCAGCAGCTCTGCAGGGGTAGGGCAGCCCCAGCATTTT. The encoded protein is CASSSAGVGQPQHF.